The 14 T cell receptor beta chains presented below share a single source sample, sequenced in a study of blood T cell repertoires in COVID-19. Produced via immunoSEQ multiplex PCR; TCRdb's table is partial and in-frame only. The sample lists around 140,000 clones; 84% were seen once. The sample comprised peripheral blood. These receptor sequences come from a man aged 55-75 years with active or convalescent COVID-19.

The J gene is TRBJ2-3, the V gene TRBV11-2; D not resolved. The V gene lost 3 bases and the J gene lost 2 bases, with 3 bases spanning the gap. The CDR3 is 12 amino acids. The germline gives CDR1 SGHAT, CDR2 FQNNGV. The DNA for the CDR3 is TGTGCCAGCAGCTTCTACACAGATACGCAGTATTTT. Translating it yields CASSFYTDTQYF.

The rearrangement links TRBV7-9 to TRBJ1-3; possible D gene TRBD1, 6 bases. Between the trimmed V and J ends, which lost 3 bases and 5 bases, there was a span of 11 bases. From germline, CDR1 is SEHNR and CDR2 FQNEAQ (reference sequence). This CDR3 is built from 14 residues. The CDR3 protein is CASSFNQGRNTIYF. In DNA, the CDR3 is TGTGCCAGCAGCTTCAACCAGGGGCGAAACACCATATATTTT.

The chain carries TRBV7-9 and TRBJ1-3; 9 positions match TRBD1. Germline V gene lookup returns CDR1 SEHNR and CDR2 FQNEAQ (reference sequence). This CDR3 contains 15 residues. Germline trimming cut 5 bases from V and 3 bases from J; bases unmatched to any gene: 5. CDR3 sequence (DNA): TGTGCCAGCAGCCCCGGGACAGGGCATGGAAACACCATATATTTT. This sequence encodes CASSPGTGHGNTIYF.

The chain joins TRBV19 to TRBJ2-5; 9 nucleotides align to TRBD2. Germline CDR1 reads LNHDA; CDR2 reads SQIVND (reference sequence). V trimming: 6 bases; J trimming: 5 bases; junction bases outside the gene matches: 7. CDR3 length equals 14 residues. CDR3 residues: CASRRGLASETQYF. Here the CDR3 DNA reads TGTGCCAGTAGACGGGGACTAGCATCGGAGACCCAGTACTTC.

This clone occurred once. The rearrangement links TRBV6-1 to TRBJ2-1; 13 nucleotides align to TRBD2. V dropped 4 bases and J dropped 7; count of bases not matched to a gene: 7. This CDR3 region has 16 residues. Germline assignment: CDR1 MNHNS and CDR2 SASEGT. The CDR3: CASSVGLAGVENEQFF. For the CDR3, the DNA is TGTGCCAGCAGTGTAGGACTAGCGGGAGTAGAAAATGAGCAGTTCTTC.

The chain uses TRBV27 and TRBJ2-7; 9 nucleotides agree with TRBD2. This CDR3 contains 12 residues. The germline V gene has CDR1 MNHEY and CDR2 SMNVEV (reference sequence). V lost 5 bases and J lost 6; bases outside the gene matches: 2. CDR3 coding DNA: TGTGCCAGCAGTGCGGGGGGGGCCGAGCAGTACGTC. Translating gives CASSAGGAEQYV.

This chain connects TRBV7-9 to TRBJ2-2; D call uncertain. The V end was cut by 3 bases, the J end by 2 bases, with 4 bases between. This CDR3 contains 13 residues. The germline V gene encodes CDR1 SEHNR and CDR2 FQNEAQ (reference sequence). The CDR3 here is CASSFTNTGELFF. The CDR3 DNA follows: TGTGCCAGCAGCTTCACTAACACCGGGGAGCTGTTTTTT. Using reference TRBV7-9 and TRBJ2-2 for the parts outside the CDR3, the full variable domain is DTGVSQNPRHKITKRGQNVTFRCDPISEHNRLYWYRQTLGQGPEFLTYFQNEAQLEKSRLLSDRFSAERPKGSFSTLEIQRTEQGDSAMYLCASSFTNTGELFFGEGSRLTVL.

The rearrangement links TRBV24-1 to TRBJ2-1; 12 bases match TRBD2. V lost 4 bases, J lost 3 bases, and 3 bases stayed unmatched. The germline gives CDR1 KGHDR, CDR2 SFDVKD. CDR3 length equals 16 residues. The CDR3 here is CATSDRTSGIYNEQFF. In DNA form, the CDR3 reads TGTGCCACCAGTGACCGGACTAGCGGGATCTACAATGAGCAGTTCTTC.

V usage is TRBV5-1 and J usage is TRBJ2-4; 8 bases agree with TRBD1. Unmatched junction bases numbered 7, after V lost 2 bases and J lost 0 bases. This CDR3 has 17 residues. CDR1 SGHRS and CDR2 YFSETQ come from the germline V gene. Here the CDR3 reads CASSFEAGGTAKNIQYF. CDR3 bases: TGCGCCAGCAGCTTTGAGGCAGGGGGCACAGCCAAAAACATTCAGTACTTC.

The chain has TRBV19 and TRBJ2-7; 8 bases align to TRBD1. The length of the CDR3 is 15 residues. V shed 4 bases, J shed 3 bases, and the junction held 8 bases outside the gene matches. Germline V CDR1 and CDR2: LNHDA, SQIVND (reference sequence). The CDR3 DNA follows: TGTGCCAGTAGTACGAGGACAGGGACGAACTACGAGCAGTACTTC. Translating gives CASSTRTGTNYEQYF.

This chain connects TRBV10-3 to TRBJ1-1, with TRBD1 identical over 9 bases. Germline trimming cut 6 bases from V and 0 bases from J; bases unmatched to any gene: 8. Germline V lookup: CDR1 ENHRY, CDR2 SYGVKD. The CDR3 loop spans 16 amino acids. The chain's CDR3 is CAIRDGTGNLNTEAFF. The CDR3 DNA follows: TGTGCCATCAGGGACGGGACAGGGAATTTGAACACTGAAGCTTTCTTT.

This rearrangement joins TRBV9 to TRBJ2-1, with D perhaps matching TRBD2 (6 bases). This CDR3 has 16 residues. Trimming left V 0 bases short and J 1 base short, with 11 bases between. Germline lookup yields CDR1 SGDLS and CDR2 YYNGEE. The CDR3 DNA follows: TGTGCCAGCAGCGTAGTATGGGGGGTTTCCTACAATGAGCAGTTCTTC. Protein: CASSVVWGVSYNEQFF. The full variable domain, completed using reference TRBV9 and TRBJ2-1, is DSGVTQTPKHLITATGQRVTLRCSPRSGDLSVYWYQQSLDQGLQFLIQYYNGEERAKGNILERFSAQQFPDLHSELNLSSLELGDSALYFCASSVVWGVSYNEQFFGPGTRLTVL.

This rearrangement joins TRBV5-1 to TRBJ2-3, with 11 positions matching TRBD2. The V gene end was trimmed by 5 bases and the J gene end by 6 bases; junction bases not matched to a gene: 17. Germline V gene sequence: CDR1 SGHRS, CDR2 YFSETQ. The CDR3 spans 18 residues. For the CDR3, the DNA is TGCGCCAGCAGTTACGAACCGGGACTAGCGGCGAGCGGGGATACGCAGTATTTT. This codes for CASSYEPGLAASGDTQYF.

The rearrangement joins TRBV5-1 to TRBJ1-4; D is uncertain. The CDR3 spans 14 residues. CDR1 and CDR2 (germline): SGHRS, YFSETQ. Trimming pared 2 bases from V and 6 bases from J, leaving 11 bases between. The CDR3 DNA reads TGCGCCAGCAGCTTAAGAGGCGGGGATGAAAAACTGTTTTTT. Protein sequence: CASSLRGGDEKLFF.